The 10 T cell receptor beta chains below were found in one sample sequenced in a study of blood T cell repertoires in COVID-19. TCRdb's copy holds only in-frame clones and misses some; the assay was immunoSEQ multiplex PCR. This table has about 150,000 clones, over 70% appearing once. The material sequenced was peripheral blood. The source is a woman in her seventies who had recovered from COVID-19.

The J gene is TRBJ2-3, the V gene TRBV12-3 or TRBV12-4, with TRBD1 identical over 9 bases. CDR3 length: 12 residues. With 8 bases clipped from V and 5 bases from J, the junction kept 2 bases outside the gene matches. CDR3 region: CASRGQGDTQYF. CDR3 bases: TGTGCCAGCCGGGGACAGGGAGATACGCAGTATTTT.

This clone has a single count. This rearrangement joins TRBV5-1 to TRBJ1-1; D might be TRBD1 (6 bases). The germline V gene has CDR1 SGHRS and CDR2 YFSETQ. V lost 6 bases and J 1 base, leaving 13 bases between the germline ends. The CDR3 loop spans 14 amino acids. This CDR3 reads CASTGGGANTEAFF. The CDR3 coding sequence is TGCGCCAGCACTGGAGGGGGGGCGAACACTGAAGCTTTCTTT.

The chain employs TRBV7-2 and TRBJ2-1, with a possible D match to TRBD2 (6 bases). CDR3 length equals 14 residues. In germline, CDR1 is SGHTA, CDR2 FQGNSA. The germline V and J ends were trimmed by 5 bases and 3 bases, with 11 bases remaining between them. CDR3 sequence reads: CASSPWGDYNEQFF. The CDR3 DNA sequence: TGTGCCAGCAGCCCTTGGGGGGACTACAATGAGCAGTTCTTC.

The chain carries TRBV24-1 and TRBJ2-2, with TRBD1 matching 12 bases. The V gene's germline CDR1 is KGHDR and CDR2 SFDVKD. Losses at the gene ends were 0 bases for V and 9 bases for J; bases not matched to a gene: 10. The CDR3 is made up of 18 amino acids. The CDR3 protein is CATSDLQAGTGGLRELFF. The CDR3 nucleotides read TGTGCCACCAGTGATTTGCAAGCCGGGACAGGGGGCCTCAGGGAGCTGTTTTTT.

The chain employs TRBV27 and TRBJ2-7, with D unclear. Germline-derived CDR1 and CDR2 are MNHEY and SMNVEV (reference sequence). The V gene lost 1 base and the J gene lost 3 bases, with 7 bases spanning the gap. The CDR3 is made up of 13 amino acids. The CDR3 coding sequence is TGTGCCAGCAGTTTATTGGCTGACTACGAGCAGTACTTC. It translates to CASSLLADYEQYF.

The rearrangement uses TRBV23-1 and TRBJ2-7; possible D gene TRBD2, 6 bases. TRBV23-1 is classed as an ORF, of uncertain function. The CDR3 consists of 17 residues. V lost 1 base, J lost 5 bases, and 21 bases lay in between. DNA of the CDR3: TGCGCCAGCAGTCAATTGTCGCAGGGCCAACGGGGGAACGAGCAGTACTTC. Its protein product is CASSQLSQGQRGNEQYF.

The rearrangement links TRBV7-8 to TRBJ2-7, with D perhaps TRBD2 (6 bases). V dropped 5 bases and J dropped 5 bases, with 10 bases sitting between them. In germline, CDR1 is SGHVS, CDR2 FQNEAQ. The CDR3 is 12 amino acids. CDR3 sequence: CASSHGGDEQYF. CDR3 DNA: TGTGCCAGCAGCCATGGAGGGGACGAGCAGTACTTC. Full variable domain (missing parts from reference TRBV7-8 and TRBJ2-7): GAGVSQSPRYKVAKRGQDVALRCDPISGHVSLFWYQQALGQGPEFLTYFQNEAQLDKSGLPSDRFFAERPEGSVSTLKIQRTQQEDSAVYLCASSHGGDEQYFGPGTRLTVT.

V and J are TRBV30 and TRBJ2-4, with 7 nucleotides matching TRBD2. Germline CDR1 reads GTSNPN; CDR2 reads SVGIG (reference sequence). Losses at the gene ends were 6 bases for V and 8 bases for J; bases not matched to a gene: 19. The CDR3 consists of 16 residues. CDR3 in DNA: TGTGCCTGCCACACGGGGCCACCTTCTGGGGGGGACATTCAGTACTTC. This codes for CACHTGPPSGGDIQYF. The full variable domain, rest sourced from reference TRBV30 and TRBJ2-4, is SQTIHQWPATLVQPVGSPLSLECTVEGTSNPNLYWYRQAAGRGLQLLFYSVGIGQISSEVPQNLSASRPQDRQFILSSKKLLLSDSGFYLCACHTGPPSGGDIQYFGAGTRLSVL.

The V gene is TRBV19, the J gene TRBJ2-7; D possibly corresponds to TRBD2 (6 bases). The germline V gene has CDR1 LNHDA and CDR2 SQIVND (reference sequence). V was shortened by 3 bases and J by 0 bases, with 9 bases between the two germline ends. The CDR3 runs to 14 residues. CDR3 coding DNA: TGTGCCAGTAGTATGGGGGACTCCTCCTACGAGCAGTACTTC. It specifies CASSMGDSSYEQYF.

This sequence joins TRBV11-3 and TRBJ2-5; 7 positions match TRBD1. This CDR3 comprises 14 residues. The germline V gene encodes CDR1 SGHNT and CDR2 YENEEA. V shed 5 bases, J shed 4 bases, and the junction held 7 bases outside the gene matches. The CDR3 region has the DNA TGTGCCAGCAGCACCACAGGGGTAGGAGAGACCCAGTACTTC. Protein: CASSTTGVGETQYF. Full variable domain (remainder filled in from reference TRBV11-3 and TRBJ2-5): EAGVVQSPRYKIIEKKQPVAFWCNPISGHNTLYWYLQNLGQGPELLIRYENEEAVDDSQLPKDRFSAERLKGVDSTLKIQPAELGDSAVYLCASSTTGVGETQYFGPGTRLLVL.